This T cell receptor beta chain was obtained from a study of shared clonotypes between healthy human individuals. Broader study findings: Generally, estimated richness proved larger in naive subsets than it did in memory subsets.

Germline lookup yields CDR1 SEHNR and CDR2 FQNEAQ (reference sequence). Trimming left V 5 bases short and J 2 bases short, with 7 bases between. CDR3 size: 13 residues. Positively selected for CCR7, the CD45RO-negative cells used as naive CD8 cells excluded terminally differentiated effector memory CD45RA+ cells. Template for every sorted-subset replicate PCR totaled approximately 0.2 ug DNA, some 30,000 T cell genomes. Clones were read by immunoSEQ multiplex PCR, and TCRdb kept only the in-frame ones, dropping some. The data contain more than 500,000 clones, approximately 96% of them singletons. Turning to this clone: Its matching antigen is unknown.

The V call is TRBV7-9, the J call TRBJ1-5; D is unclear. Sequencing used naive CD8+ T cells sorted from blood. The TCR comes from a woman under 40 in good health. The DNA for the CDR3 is TGTGCCAGCAGCCAGGACGGCAATCAGCCCCAGCATTTT. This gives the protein CASSQDGNQPQHF. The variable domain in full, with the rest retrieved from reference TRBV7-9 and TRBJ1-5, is DTGVSQNPRHKITKRGQNVTFRCDPISEHNRLYWYRQTLGQGPEFLTYFQNEAQLEKSRLLSDRFSAERPKGSFSTLEIQRTEQGDSAMYLCASSQDGNQPQHFGDGTRLSIL.